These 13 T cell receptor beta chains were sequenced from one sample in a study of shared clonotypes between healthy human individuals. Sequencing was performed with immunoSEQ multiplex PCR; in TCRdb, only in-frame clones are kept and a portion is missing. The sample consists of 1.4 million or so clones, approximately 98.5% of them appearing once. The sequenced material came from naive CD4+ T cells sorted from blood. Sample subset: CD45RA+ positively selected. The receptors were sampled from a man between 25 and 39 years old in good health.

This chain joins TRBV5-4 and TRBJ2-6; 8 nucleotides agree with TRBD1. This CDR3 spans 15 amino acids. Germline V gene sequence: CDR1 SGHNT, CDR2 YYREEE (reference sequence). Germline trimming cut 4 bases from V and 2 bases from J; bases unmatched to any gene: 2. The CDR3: CASSEQGAGANVLTF. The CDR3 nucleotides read TGTGCCAGCAGCGAACAGGGGGCTGGGGCCAACGTCCTGACTTTC. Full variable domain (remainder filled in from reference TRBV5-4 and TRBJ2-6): ETGVTQSPTHLIKTRGQQVTLRCSSQSGHNTVSWYQQALGQGPQFIFQYYREEENGRGNFPPRFSGLQFPNYSSELNVNALELDDSALYLCASSEQGAGANVLTFGAGSRLTVL.

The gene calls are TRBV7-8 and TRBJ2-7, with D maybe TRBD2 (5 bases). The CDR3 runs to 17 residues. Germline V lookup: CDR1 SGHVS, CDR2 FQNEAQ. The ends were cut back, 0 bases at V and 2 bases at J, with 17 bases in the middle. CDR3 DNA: TGTGCCAGCAGCTTAGCCACGGGTCACGGGGAGACCTACGAGCAGTACTTC. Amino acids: CASSLATGHGETYEQYF.

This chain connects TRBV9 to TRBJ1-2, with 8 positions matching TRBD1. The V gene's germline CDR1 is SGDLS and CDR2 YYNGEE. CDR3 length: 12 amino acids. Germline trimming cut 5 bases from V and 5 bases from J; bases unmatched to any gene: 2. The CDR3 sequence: CASRGQEYGYTF. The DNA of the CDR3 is TGTGCCAGCAGGGGACAGGAATATGGCTACACCTTC.

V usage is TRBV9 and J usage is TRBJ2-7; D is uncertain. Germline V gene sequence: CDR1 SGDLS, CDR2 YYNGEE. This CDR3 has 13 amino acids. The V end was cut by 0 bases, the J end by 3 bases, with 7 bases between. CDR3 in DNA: TGTGCCAGCAGCGTAGGGCTTCACTACGAGCAGTACTTC. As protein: CASSVGLHYEQYF.

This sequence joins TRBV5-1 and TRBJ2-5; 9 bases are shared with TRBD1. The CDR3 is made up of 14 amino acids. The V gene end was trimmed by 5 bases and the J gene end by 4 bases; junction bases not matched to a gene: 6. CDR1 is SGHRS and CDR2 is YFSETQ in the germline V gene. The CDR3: CASRATGGSETQYF. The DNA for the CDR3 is TGCGCCAGCAGGGCGACAGGGGGTTCAGAGACCCAGTACTTC. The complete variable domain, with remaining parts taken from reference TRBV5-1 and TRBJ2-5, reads KAGVTQTPRYLIKTRGQQVTLSCSPISGHRSVSWYQQTPGQGLQFLFEYFSETQRNKGNFPGRFSGRQFSNSRSEMNVSTLELGDSALYLCASRATGGSETQYFGPGTRLLVL.

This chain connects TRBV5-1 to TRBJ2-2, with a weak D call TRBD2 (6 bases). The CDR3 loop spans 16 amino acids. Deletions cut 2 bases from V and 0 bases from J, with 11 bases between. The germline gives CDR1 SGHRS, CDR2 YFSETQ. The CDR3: CASSFGLATNTGELFF. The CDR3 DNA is TGCGCCAGCAGCTTCGGCCTAGCGACGAACACCGGGGAGCTGTTTTTT.

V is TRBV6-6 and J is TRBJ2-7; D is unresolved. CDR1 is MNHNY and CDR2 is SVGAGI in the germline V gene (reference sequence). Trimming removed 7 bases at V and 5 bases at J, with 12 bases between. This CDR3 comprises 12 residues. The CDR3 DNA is TGTGCCAGCAACCATGACGAAAACGAGCAGTACTTC. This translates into CASNHDENEQYF.

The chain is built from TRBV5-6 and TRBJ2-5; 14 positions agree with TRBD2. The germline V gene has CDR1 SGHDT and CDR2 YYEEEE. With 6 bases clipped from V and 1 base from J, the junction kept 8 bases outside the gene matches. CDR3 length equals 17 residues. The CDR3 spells CASNTLGTSGGQETQYF. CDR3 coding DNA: TGTGCCAGCAACACCCTGGGGACTAGCGGGGGCCAAGAGACCCAGTACTTC. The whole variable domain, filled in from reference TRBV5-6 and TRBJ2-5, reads DAGVTQSPTHLIKTRGQQVTLRCSPKSGHDTVSWYQQALGQGPQFIFQYYEEEERQRGNFPDRFSGHQFPNYSSELNVNALLLGDSALYLCASNTLGTSGGQETQYFGPGTRLLVL.

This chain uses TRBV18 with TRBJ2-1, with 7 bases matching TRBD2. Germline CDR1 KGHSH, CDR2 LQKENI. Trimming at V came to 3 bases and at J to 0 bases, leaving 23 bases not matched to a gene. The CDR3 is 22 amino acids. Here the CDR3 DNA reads TGTGCCAGCTCACCGCGTGGGGTACCGGGACTATCATCCCAAGTCTCCTACAATGAGCAGTTCTTC. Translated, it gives CASSPRGVPGLSSQVSYNEQFF.

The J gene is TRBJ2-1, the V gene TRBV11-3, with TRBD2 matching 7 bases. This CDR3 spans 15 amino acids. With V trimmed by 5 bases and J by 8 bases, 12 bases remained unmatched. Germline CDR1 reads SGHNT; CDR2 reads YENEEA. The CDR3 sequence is CASSPGGTKHYEQFF. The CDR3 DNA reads TGTGCCAGCAGCCCGGGAGGCACAAAACACTATGAGCAGTTCTTC. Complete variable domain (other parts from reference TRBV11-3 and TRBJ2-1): EAGVVQSPRYKIIEKKQPVAFWCNPISGHNTLYWYLQNLGQGPELLIRYENEEAVDDSQLPKDRFSAERLKGVDSTLKIQPAELGDSAVYLCASSPGGTKHYEQFFGPGTRLTVL.

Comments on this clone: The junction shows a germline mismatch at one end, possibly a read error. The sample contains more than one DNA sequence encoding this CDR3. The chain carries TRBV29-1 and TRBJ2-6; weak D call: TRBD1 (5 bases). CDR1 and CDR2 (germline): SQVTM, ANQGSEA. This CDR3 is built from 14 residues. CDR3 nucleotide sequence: TGCAGCGTTGGACAGATCTCTGGGGCCAACGTACTGACTTTC. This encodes CSVGQISGANVLTF. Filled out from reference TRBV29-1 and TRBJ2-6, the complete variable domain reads SAVISQKPSRDICQRGTSLTIQCQVDSQVTMMFWYRQQPGQSLTLIATANQGSEATYESGFVIDKFPISRPNLTFSTLTVSNMSPEDSSIYLCSVGQISGANVLTFGAGSRLTVL.

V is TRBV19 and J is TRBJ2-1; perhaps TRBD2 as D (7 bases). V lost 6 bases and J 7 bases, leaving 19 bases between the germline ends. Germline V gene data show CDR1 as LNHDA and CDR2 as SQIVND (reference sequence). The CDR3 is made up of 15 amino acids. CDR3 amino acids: CASSPLGGHSNEQFF. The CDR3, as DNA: TGTGCCAGTAGCCCACTCGGGGGGCACTCGAATGAGCAGTTCTTC.

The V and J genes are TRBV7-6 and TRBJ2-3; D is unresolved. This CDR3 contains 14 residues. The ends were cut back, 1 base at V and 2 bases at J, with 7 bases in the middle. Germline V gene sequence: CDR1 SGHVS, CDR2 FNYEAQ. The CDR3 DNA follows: TGTGCCAGCAGCTTAGGTCACCCCACAGATACGCAGTATTTT. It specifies CASSLGHPTDTQYF.